This entry lists 29 T cell receptor beta chains sequenced from one sample in a study of radiotherapy plus CTLA-4 blockade in lung cancer. Produced via immunoSEQ multiplex PCR; TCRdb's table is partial and in-frame only. This table has roughly 55,000 clones, approximately 70% appearing once. The specimen comprised peripheral blood, sampled from a patient treated with radiotherapy plus ipilimumab. These TCRs come from a human donor with non-small cell lung cancer whose response to radiotherapy plus ipilimumab could not be evaluated.

V usage is TRBV11-2 and J usage is TRBJ1-1, with D unresolved. The germline CDR1 and CDR2 sequences are SGHAT and FQNNGV. The ends were cut back, 4 bases at V and 4 bases at J, with 19 bases in the middle. This CDR3 has 16 residues. The CDR3 bases are TGTGCCAGCAGCTCCACTAGACACTCGGTGGGCACTGAAGCTTTCTTT. Translated, it gives CASSSTRHSVGTEAFF.

The chain recombines TRBV18 with TRBJ2-2, with TRBD2 matching over 9 bases. Germline V gives CDR1 KGHSH, CDR2 LQKENI. With 3 bases clipped from V and 2 bases from J, the junction kept 4 bases outside the gene matches. The CDR3 sequence is 16 residues long. The CDR3 nucleotides are TGTGCCAGCTCACCGAGCGGGGGGCGAAACACCGGGGAGCTGTTTTTT. Amino acids: CASSPSGGRNTGELFF.

The chain combines TRBV7-2 with TRBJ2-1, with 10 nucleotides matching TRBD2. The ends lost 4 bases at V and 0 bases at J; junction bases unmatched: 3. Germline lookup yields CDR1 SGHTA and CDR2 FQGNSA. The CDR3 runs 16 residues. The CDR3 protein is CASSYLAGASYNEQFF. CDR3 nucleotides: TGTGCCAGCAGCTACCTAGCGGGGGCCTCCTACAATGAGCAGTTCTTC.

Only a few counts were recorded for this clone. The chain combines TRBV6-5 with TRBJ1-1, with D perhaps TRBD1 (5 bases). Trimming cost V 6 bases and J 3 bases, with 14 bases left between them. The CDR3 consists of 14 residues. CDR1 MNHEY and CDR2 SVGAGI come from the germline V gene. CDR3 DNA: TGTGCCAGCAGGCAGCCGGCAGGGCACACTGAAGCTTTCTTT. Its protein is CASRQPAGHTEAFF.

The chain links TRBV27 to TRBJ2-7; possible D gene TRBD1, 5 bases. Trimming took off 0 bases at V and 5 bases at J, with 8 bases between the two ends. The germline CDR1 and CDR2 sequences are MNHEY and SMNVEV (reference sequence). This CDR3 comprises 13 residues. Written as DNA, the CDR3 is TGTGCCAGCAGTTTATCGTGGACAAACGAGCAGTACTTC. Translated, it gives CASSLSWTNEQYF.

CDR3 in amino acids: CAWSSRGGGYGYTF. DNA for the CDR3: TGTGCCTGGAGTTCACGGGGAGGAGGCTATGGCTACACCTTC. This sequence joins TRBV30 and TRBJ1-2; D is uncertain. The V and J ends lost 2 bases and 4 bases respectively, with 14 bases between them. CDR1 and CDR2 (germline): GTSNPN, SVGIG (reference sequence). The CDR3 runs to 14 residues.

The chain carries TRBV5-6 and TRBJ1-4; 9 bases fit TRBD1. V gave up 4 bases and J gave up 6 bases; unmatched junction bases: 7. Per germline, CDR1 SGHDT and CDR2 YYEEEE. This CDR3 is 15 amino acids long. The CDR3 is CASSLTGGSDEKLFF. In DNA, the CDR3 is TGTGCCAGCAGCCTTACAGGGGGCTCGGATGAAAAACTGTTTTTT.

The chain couples TRBV18 to TRBJ1-1, with 10 bases aligning to TRBD1. CDR1 KGHSH and CDR2 LQKENI come from the germline V gene. This CDR3 has 15 amino acids. Losses at the gene ends were 0 bases for V and 4 bases for J; bases not matched to a gene: 2. CDR3 in amino acids: CASSPPTGGPTEAFF. CDR3 coding DNA: TGTGCCAGCTCACCACCGACAGGGGGCCCCACTGAAGCTTTCTTT.

The gene calls are TRBV5-6 and TRBJ1-5, with D perhaps matching TRBD1 (6 bases). Trimming stripped 0 bases from V and 6 bases from J, with 13 bases between. Germline assignment: CDR1 SGHDT and CDR2 YYEEEE. The CDR3 sequence is 15 residues long. In DNA, the CDR3 is TGTGCCAGCAGCTTGGAGGGGGGGCGTGCTCAGCCCCAGCATTTT. Protein product: CASSLEGGRAQPQHF.

The chain employs TRBV25-1 and TRBJ1-2; D not resolved. Trimming left V 3 bases short and J 4 bases short, with 9 bases between. This CDR3 comprises 13 residues. Germline lookup yields CDR1 MGHDK and CDR2 SYGVNS. In DNA form, the CDR3 reads TGTGCCAGCAGTGAGTCAGTAAGCTATGGCTACACCTTC. Translated, it gives CASSESVSYGYTF.

V and J are TRBV6-5 and TRBJ2-2, with 8 bases aligning to TRBD2. The CDR3 runs to 14 residues. Germline values: CDR1 MNHEY, CDR2 SVGAGI. With V trimmed by 10 bases and J by 4 bases, 8 bases remained unmatched. CDR3 sequence reads: CATGGGEGTGELFF. CDR3 bases: TGTGCCACCGGGGGGGGCGAGGGCACCGGGGAGCTGTTTTTT.

The V call is TRBV21-1, the J call TRBJ2-7; the table calls TRBD2, which could not be checked here. TRBV21-1 is recorded as a pseudogene. The CDR3 is 18 residues long. This CDR3 is CASERLAAESTRTYEQYF. In DNA form, the CDR3 reads TGTGCCAGCGAGCGACTAGCGGCAGAATCAACCCGAACCTACGAGCAGTACTTC.

The sample holds a few counts of this clone. The chain uses TRBV4-3 and TRBJ1-4; 7 bases align to TRBD1. The V segment lost 4 bases and the J segment 0 bases; nucleotides outside the gene matches: 11. The V gene's germline CDR1 is LGHNA and CDR2 YSLEER. The CDR3 totals 18 residues. CDR3 nucleotides: TGCGCCAGCAGCCCAGCACAGGGGATGGGGGCAACTAATGAAAAACTGTTTTTT. Translation gives CASSPAQGMGATNEKLFF.

This clone was detected a few times. The chain employs TRBV28 and TRBJ1-6; D is possibly TRBD1 (5 bases). The V gene lost 3 bases and the J gene lost 8 bases, with 11 bases spanning the gap. The CDR3 is made up of 14 amino acids. The germline gives CDR1 MDHEN, CDR2 SYDVKM. CDR3 sequence: CASSFALGDSPLHF. In DNA, the CDR3 is TGTGCCAGCAGTTTTGCCCTAGGGGATTCACCCCTCCACTTT.

The gene calls are TRBV6-1 and TRBJ2-7; no reliable D call. This CDR3 has 11 amino acids. Germline CDR1 reads MNHNS; CDR2 reads SASEGT. V was clipped by 5 bases and J by 4 bases, with 6 bases between them. In nucleotides, the CDR3 is TGTGCCAGCAGTTCGTTATACGAGCAGTACTTC. Translating it yields CASSSLYEQYF.

The sample holds a few counts of this clone. The chain recombines TRBV28 with TRBJ1-1; 7 positions agree with TRBD1. The V segment lost 5 bases and the J segment 6 bases; nucleotides outside the gene matches: 9. Looked up from germline, CDR1 is MDHEN and CDR2 is SYDVKM. This CDR3 has 14 residues. The CDR3 loop is CASSRRRDRAEAFF. For the CDR3, the DNA is TGTGCCAGCAGTCGCCGAAGGGACAGAGCTGAAGCTTTCTTT.

The CDR3 DNA reads as TGCGCCAGCAGCTTGGGAATAGCGGGATCTGGGGAGACCCAGTACTTC. Its protein product is CASSLGIAGSGETQYF. The J gene is TRBJ2-5, the V gene TRBV5-1; TRBD2 matches at 8 bases. The germline V gene encodes CDR1 SGHRS and CDR2 YFSETQ. The CDR3 has 16 residues. After removal of 0 bases from V and 5 bases from J, the junction contained 9 bases not matched to a gene.

J is TRBJ1-5 and V is TRBV19, with D maybe TRBD1 (5 bases). V dropped 3 bases and J dropped 4 bases, with 13 bases sitting between them. CDR3 length: 15 residues. Germline V gene lookup returns CDR1 LNHDA and CDR2 SQIVND (reference sequence). For the CDR3, the DNA is TGTGCCAGTAGTATTAATGGGGCAGAGAATCAGCCCCAGCATTTT. Translated: CASSINGAENQPQHF.

This sequence joins TRBV9 and TRBJ2-1; 10 positions match TRBD2. The V segment lost 0 bases and the J segment 6 bases; nucleotides outside the gene matches: 6. The CDR3 consists of 16 residues. CDR1 is SGDLS, CDR2 YYNGEE, per germline. The CDR3 protein is CASSVGGLAGVNEQFF. The CDR3 DNA follows: TGTGCCAGCAGCGTAGGGGGGCTAGCGGGAGTCAATGAGCAGTTCTTC.

The chain employs TRBV7-2 and TRBJ1-2; D may be TRBD1 (5 bases). Deletions cut 8 bases from V and 4 bases from J, with 17 bases between. The CDR3 has 14 residues. Germline values: CDR1 SGHTA, CDR2 FQGNSA. CDR3 DNA: TGTGCCAGCGCCTCGGGGGGGGTCGGCTATGGCTACACCTTC. Residues: CASASGGVGYGYTF.

In nucleotides, the CDR3 is TGCGCCAGCAGCAGACCGGGACTAGCGCTGGGAGGAGAGACCCAGTACTTC. This gives the protein CASSRPGLALGGETQYF. The gene calls are TRBV5-1 and TRBJ2-5; TRBD2 agrees at 10 bases. With V trimmed by 4 bases and J by 4 bases, 13 bases remained unmatched. The CDR3 spans 17 residues. Germline CDR1 and CDR2: SGHRS and YFSETQ.

The chain recombines TRBV2 with TRBJ1-1, with no clear D. The germline gives CDR1 SNHLY, CDR2 FYNNEI. V lost 6 bases and J lost 7, with 9 bases in between. The CDR3 has 11 amino acids. The CDR3 DNA sequence: TGTGCCAGCAGAAGAACTCGTGAAGCTTTCTTT. Amino acids: CASRRTREAFF.

The chain couples TRBV15 to TRBJ2-4, with unresolved D. The CDR3 has 20 amino acids. The germline V gene encodes CDR1 LNHNV and CDR2 YYDKDF (reference sequence). V lost 0 bases, J lost 1 base, and 22 bases lay in between. The CDR3 region has the DNA TGTGCCACCAGCAGAGATATGATGTTACCCCTCAAGGAGGCCAAAAACATTCAGTACTTC. Translating it yields CATSRDMMLPLKEAKNIQYF.

A note on this clone: Additional DNA sequences in this sample encode the identical CDR3. The genes are TRBV4-3 and TRBJ1-3; 8 positions match TRBD1. V gave up 0 bases and J gave up 0 bases; unmatched junction bases: 7. Germline V gives CDR1 LGHNA, CDR2 YSLEER. The CDR3 runs to 18 residues. In nucleotides, the CDR3 is TGCGCCAGCAGCCAAGATCAGCGGGACAGGACCTCTGGAAACACCATATATTTT. Translated, it gives CASSQDQRDRTSGNTIYF.

This clone was seen once. V usage is TRBV25-1 and J usage is TRBJ1-4, with D hard to call. Trimming cost V 3 bases and J 7 bases, with 18 bases left between them. CDR1 is MGHDK and CDR2 is SYGVNS in the germline V gene. The CDR3 loop spans 16 amino acids. CDR3 region: CASSDPHREMTEKLFF. CDR3 sequence (DNA): TGTGCCAGCAGTGATCCCCACAGAGAGATGACTGAAAAACTGTTTTTT.

The chain is built from TRBV29-1 and TRBJ2-7; TRBD1 agrees at 8 bases. Germline-derived CDR1 and CDR2 are SQVTM and ANQGSEA. V shed 6 bases, J shed 2 bases, and the junction held 6 bases outside the gene matches. The CDR3 is made up of 13 amino acids. As DNA, the CDR3 is TGCAGCGTGGCGACAGGGGACACCTACGAGCAGTACTTC. The encoded protein is CSVATGDTYEQYF.

This chain joins TRBV7-2 and TRBJ2-1, with D hard to call. In germline, CDR1 is SGHTA, CDR2 FQGNSA. V was clipped by 1 base and J by 6 bases, with 7 bases between them. This CDR3 comprises 13 residues. CDR3 region: CASSLELSNEQFF. CDR3 in DNA: TGTGCCAGCAGCTTAGAACTTTCCAATGAGCAGTTCTTC.

CDR3 in amino acids: CAISESDRGTDTQYF. The CDR3 region has the DNA TGTGCCATCAGTGAGTCGGACAGGGGCACAGATACGCAGTATTTT. This sequence joins TRBV10-3 and TRBJ2-3, with 8 bases matching TRBD1. V was pared by 0 bases and J by 1 base, with 0 bases of the junction left unmatched. Germline V gives CDR1 ENHRY, CDR2 SYGVKD. The CDR3 runs 15 residues.

Concerning this clone: At one end the junction does not follow the germline gene, possibly because of a read error. This chain connects TRBV15 to TRBJ1-1; D gene unclear. The CDR3 consists of 17 residues. Per the germline V gene, CDR1 is LNHNV and CDR2 is YYDKDF (reference sequence). The CDR3 region has the DNA TGTGCCACCAGCAGAGATTACCCGGGAACGGCGACCACTGAAACTTTCTTT. This codes for CATSRDYPGTATTETFF.